The clone carrying this T cell receptor beta chain was seen once. These data come from a study of T-cell reconstitution after alpha-beta-depleted transplantation in children. Unique molecular identifiers were incorporated when the TCRbeta library was constructed. TCRdb re-called the PCR reads through MiXCR, storing one row per CDR3 protein. This repertoire shows approximately 110,000 distinct CDR3 sequences, under 25% found once; its top ten account for about 10%. This clonotype was obtained from a male patient between 2 and 9 years old who had a stem cell transplant for chronic granulomatous disease, so the T cells may come from the graft donor. The sequencing here drew on PBMCs, mostly from graft donor cells, taken 180 days after TCRalphabeta/CD19-depleted stem cell transplant.

CDR3 region: CSAQQDGSNQPQHF. CDR3 nucleotide sequence: TGCAGTGCCCAACAGGACGGAAGCAATCAGCCCCAGCATTTT. The chain joins TRBV20-1 to TRBJ1-5; D perhaps matches TRBD1 (5 bases). The CDR3 is made up of 14 amino acids. Between the trimmed V and J ends, which lost 6 bases and 1 base, there was a span of 13 bases. CDR1 and CDR2 from the germline V gene are DFQATT and SNEGSKA (reference sequence).